These T cell receptor beta chains were read from a single sample in a study of T cell responses to AZD1222 COVID-19 vaccine. Profiling relied on immunoSEQ multiplex PCR, and the TCRdb table lists in-frame clones only, not all of them. The table has about 110,000 clones, about 90% seen once. The sequencing used peripheral blood, collected on day 0 of AZD1222 vaccination. The receptors derive from an adult in good health. The CDR3 runs from the conserved cysteine through the conserved F or W. D genes are given only for firm matches. The size entry is marked missing in some rows and otherwise reads once, few, many or a size class.

TRBV7-2	TRBJ2-3	TRBD2	-	TGTGCCAGCAGCTTCGTGGAGCGGGGACGGGAGGTAGATACGCAGTATTTT	CASSFVERGREVDTQYF
TRBV7-6	TRBJ1-3	-	-	TGTGCCAGCAGCCCGAACAACAGGGCCTCTGGAAACACCATATATTTT	CASSPNNRASGNTIYF
TRBV28	TRBJ1-1	-	-	TGTGCCAGCAGTTTAGTCGAGGGGAGAGAGGCTTTCTTT	CASSLVEGREAFF
TRBV28	TRBJ1-6	TRBD1	-	TGTGCCAGCAGTTTAGGACAGGTTGGTTCACCCCTCCACTTT	CASSLGQVGSPLHF
TRBV11-2	TRBJ1-1	-	-	TGTGCCAGCAGCTTAGGGCTCGGGGGGCTAGGCACTGAAGCTTTCTTT	CASSLGLGGLGTEAFF
TRBV19	TRBJ2-2	-	-	TGTGCCAGTAGTATTAGCCCAGGCCAAGGCACCGGGGAGCTGTTTTTT	CASSISPGQGTGELFF
TRBV14	TRBJ2-7	TRBD2	few	TGTGCCAGCAGCCGGGGCGGGAGGGCCTACGAGCAGTACTTC	CASSRGGRAYEQYF
TRBV9	TRBJ1-1	-	-	TGTGCCAGCAGCGTAGCTTCCAGCACTGAAGCTTTCTTT	CASSVASSTEAFF
TRBV15	TRBJ1-2	-	-	TGTGCCACCAGCAGACCTACCTCCGGGCGTTATGGCTACACCTTC	CATSRPTSGRYGYTF
TRBV6-1	TRBJ1-5	-	-	TGTGCCAGCAGTGACCGCCAGGCGTACAATCAGCCCCAGCATTTT	CASSDRQAYNQPQHF
TRBV24-1	TRBJ2-3	TRBD2	-	TGTGCCACCAGTGATTTGACTAGCGGGAGCTCAGATACGCAGTATTTT	CATSDLTSGSSDTQYF
TRBV5-1	TRBJ2-7	-	-	TGCGCCAGCAGCTTGGATCGAAAAGGGAACTACGCCTACGAGCAGTACTTC	CASSLDRKGNYAYEQYF
TRBV9	TRBJ1-1	-	-	TGTGCCAGCAGCGTAGTCGGGGCCACTGAAGCTTTCTTT	CASSVVGATEAFF
TRBV18	TRBJ2-3	-	-	TGTGCCAGCTCACCGGATGCGGGGGCCACAGATACGCAGTATTTT	CASSPDAGATDTQYF
TRBV25-1	TRBJ1-1	-	-	TGTGCCAGCTCTCCAGGAAGGCACACTGAAGCTTTCTTT	CASSPGRHTEAFF
TRBV9	TRBJ2-7	TRBD1	-	TGTGCCAGCAGCGCCGGGGGGACAGGGGGCCGCGAGCAGTACTTC	CASSAGGTGGREQYF
TRBV7-9	TRBJ1-6	-	-	TGTGCCAGCAGCTTATTGGTCGCTTTGAATTCACCCCTCCACTTT	CASSLLVALNSPLHF
TRBV29-1	TRBJ2-5	TRBD1	-	TGCAGCGTTGCGGCAGGGGGCCAGGAGACCCAGTACTTC	CSVAAGGQETQYF
TRBV18	TRBJ1-1	-	-	TGTGCCAGCTCACTGCTCAGGGACGACACTGAAGCTTTCTTT	CASSLLRDDTEAFF
TRBV30	TRBJ2-2	TRBD2	-	TGTGCCTGGACCCGAGCGCTAGCGGGAGGGCGCGGCACCGGGGAGCTGTTTTTT	CAWTRALAGGRGTGELFF
TRBV28	TRBJ1-2	-	few	TGTGCCAGCAGAACCGGGCCTCCTAACTATGGCTACACCTTC	CASRTGPPNYGYTF
TRBV4-1	TRBJ1-4	-	-	TGCGCCAGCAGCGAAGCGCCGGGAAGGAATAATGAAAAACTGTTTTTT	CASSEAPGRNNEKLFF
TRBV5-1	TRBJ2-1	TRBD1	-	TGCGCCAGCAGCTTGGGACAGGGGTTCCATGAGCAGTTCTTC	CASSLGQGFHEQFF
TRBV10-3	TRBJ2-7	TRBD2	-	TGTGCCGCGGGGGACCGAGCCTACGAGCAGTACTTC	CAAGDRAYEQYF
TRBV7-9	TRBJ1-5	-	-	TGTGCCAGCAGCCAGGGGACGGTTAGCAATCAGCCCCAGCATTTT	CASSQGTVSNQPQHF
TRBV7-2	TRBJ1-2	-	once	TGTGCCAGCAGCTCCAACGTTGTCTATGGCTACACCTTC	CASSSNVVYGYTF
TRBV6-5	TRBJ2-3	-	-	TGTGCCAGCACCTGGGGTAGCGAAGATACGCAGTATTTT	CASTWGSEDTQYF
TRBV3-1/TRBV3-2	TRBJ2-1	TRBD2	-	TGTGCCAGCAGCCAGGTAGCGGGAGGACGGAATGAGCAGTTCTTC	CASSQVAGGRNEQFF
TRBV18	TRBJ1-1	-	-	TGTGCCAGCTCACCAACAGCCCCGAACACTGAAGCTTTCTTT	CASSPTAPNTEAFF
TRBV6-5	TRBJ1-5	-	once	TGTGCCAGCAGTTGGGACGGTGGCGGCAATCAGCCCCAGCATTTT	CASSWDGGGNQPQHF
TRBV24-1	TRBJ1-3	-	-	TGTGCCACCAGCCCTGGCTCTGGAAACACCATATATTTT	CATSPGSGNTIYF
TRBV9	TRBJ1-3	-	-	TGTGCCAGCAGCCCCTCGACAGGAAACACCATATATTTT	CASSPSTGNTIYF
TRBV19	TRBJ2-5	TRBD2	-	TGTGCCAGTGGGATACGAGCGGGAGGTTCGGAAGAGACCCAGTACTTC	CASGIRAGGSEETQYF
TRBV19	TRBJ1-1	TRBD1	-	TGTGCCAGTAGTATTGACAGGGATACTGAAGCTTTCTTT	CASSIDRDTEAFF
TRBV6-1	TRBJ2-2	TRBD1	-	TGTGCCAGCAGTGGGGGGACAGGGGAGGCCACCGGGGAGCTGTTTTTT	CASSGGTGEATGELFF
TRBV9	TRBJ1-1	-	-	TGTGCCAGCAGCGTAGTACTGAACACTGAAGCTTTCTTT	CASSVVLNTEAFF
TRBV6-6	TRBJ2-5	TRBD1	-	TGTGCCAGCAGGCCAACGACAGGGGGCGGACAAGAGACCCAGTACTTC	CASRPTTGGGQETQYF
TRBV27	TRBJ2-1	TRBD2	-	TGTGCCAGCAGTTTATCGTGGCGGGAGGGATTCTACAATGAGCAGTTCTTC	CASSLSWREGFYNEQFF
TRBV19	TRBJ2-1	-	-	TGTGCCAGTAGTATCTGGGGAACGGCTGAGCAGTTCTTC	CASSIWGTAEQFF
TRBV28	TRBJ2-1	-	-	TGTGCCAGCAGTTCTCCAGGGTTCGAGGGGCATGAGCAGTTCTTC	CASSSPGFEGHEQFF
TRBV28	TRBJ2-7	TRBD1	-	TGTGCCAGCAGTTCCTCGGGGACAGGTCTAGGCGAGCAGTACTTC	CASSSSGTGLGEQYF
TRBV16	TRBJ2-7	-	-	TGTGCCAGCAGCCTGCAGGGGGGTTACGAGCAGTACTTC	CASSLQGGYEQYF
TRBV7-9	TRBJ2-2	-	-	TGTGCCAGCAGCTTACGGGGGCTGAACACCGGGGAGCTGTTTTTT	CASSLRGLNTGELFF
TRBV24-1	TRBJ2-7	-	-	TGTGCCACCAGTGATTTGAGGAAGAGTAACTACGAGCAGTACTTC	CATSDLRKSNYEQYF
TRBV5-6	TRBJ1-2	-	few	TGTGCCAGCAGCTTAGAAAGGGGGGAGCGTGGCTACACCTTC	CASSLERGERGYTF
TRBV6-1	TRBJ2-7	-	-	TGTGCCAGCAGTGAAGGGGGCGAATCCTACTACGAGCAGTACTTC	CASSEGGESYYEQYF
TRBV5-5	TRBJ2-1	-	-	TGTGCCAGCAGCTTGGAACAGGGCCTTTACAATGAGCAGTTCTTC	CASSLEQGLYNEQFF
TRBV29-1	TRBJ1-1	-	few	TGCAGCGTTCGGTCCAGGAATACTGAAGCTTTCTTT	CSVRSRNTEAFF
TRBV5-4	TRBJ2-5	-	-	TGTGCCAGCAGCTTAATACCGGGCTCCGAGACCCAGTACTTC	CASSLIPGSETQYF
TRBV7-9	TRBJ2-1	-	-	TGTGCCAGCAGCTTAGAGGGTACCTATGAGCAGTTCTTC	CASSLEGTYEQFF
TRBV18	TRBJ2-3	TRBD2	-	TGTGCCAGCTCACCACCGGCTAGCGGGGGGGCGGCAGATACGCAGTATTTT	CASSPPASGGAADTQYF
TRBV11-3	TRBJ2-1	-	-	TGTGCCAGCAGCTTATTGGGGAGCCTAGGCAATGAGCAGTTCTTC	CASSLLGSLGNEQFF
TRBV7-9	TRBJ1-2	-	-	TGTGCCAGCAGCCGACAGGACACGTTACTACCCGGCTACACCTTC	CASSRQDTLLPGYTF
TRBV3-1/TRBV3-2	TRBJ2-5	-	-	TGTGCCAGCAGCCAACGGGGGATCGAGGAGACCCAGTACTTC	CASSQRGIEETQYF